This section outlines one TCR beta chain sequence together with its context. The germline V gene encodes CDR1 SQVTM and CDR2 ANQGSEA. With 6 bases removed from V and 4 bases from J, the gap between germline ends came to 9 bases. The CDR3 has 11 amino acids. Specified treatment: randomized to nivolumab then ipilimumab (arm A) or the reverse (arm B). No patient had prior DNA-damaging chemotherapy. PBMC sorting kept live CD3+CD8+ cells without CD19 or CD56. Here immunoSEQ multiplex PCR was the method, and the copy in TCRdb shows in-frame clones only, minus some. The sample gives thousands of clones, less than 50% of which show up once; approximately 40% is in the top ten. The data were taken from a study of sequential checkpoint blockade in melanoma. Study details: Patients were randomized 1:1 to nivolumab-then-ipilimumab or ipilimumab-then-nivolumab first-line. After both sequences, patients received maintenance nivolumab.

The clonotype was recovered from a human donor with melanoma. This specimen consisted of CD8+ T cells sorted from blood (inferred from file names), obtained from a patient given nivolumab and ipilimumab in sequence. The rearrangement uses TRBV29-1 and TRBJ1-1, with D possibly TRBD1 on 6 matching bases. This CDR3 is CSVEDSTEAFF. The CDR3 bases are TGCAGCGTCGAGGACAGCACTGAAGCTTTCTTT.